These 26 T cell receptor beta chains share one sample of origin, sequenced in a study of blood T cell repertoires in COVID-19. Generated by immunoSEQ multiplex PCR, the TCRdb table keeps only in-frame clones and is missing some. The sample consists of under 150,000 clones, around four fifths of them appearing once. Sequenced sample: peripheral blood. These receptors were taken from a human donor in a cohort sampled during active COVID-19.

The CDR3 loop reads CASSRYRAPEAFF. The CDR3 DNA follows: TGTGCCAGCAGCCGATACAGGGCCCCTGAAGCTTTCTTT. The chain is built from TRBV7-8 and TRBJ1-1; D is perhaps TRBD1 (6 bases). This CDR3 is 13 amino acids long. The germline CDR1 and CDR2 sequences are SGHVS and FQNEAQ. Between the trimmed V and J ends, which lost 5 bases and 6 bases, there was a span of 13 bases.

The rearrangement uses TRBV3-1 (or the pseudogene TRBV3-2) and TRBJ1-6, with 9 bases that match TRBD1. V lost 0 bases and J lost 8; bases outside the gene matches: 2. The CDR3 length is 15 residues. CDR1 LGHDT and CDR2 YNNKEL come from the germline V gene (reference sequence). The CDR3 loop is CASSQDDRGYSPLHF. The CDR3, as DNA: TGTGCCAGCAGCCAAGATGACAGGGGGTATTCACCCCTCCACTTT.

The chain uses TRBV5-5 and TRBJ2-3; a possible D gene is TRBD1 (5 bases). Trimming took off 4 bases at V and 8 bases at J, with 11 bases between the two ends. The germline V gene encodes CDR1 SGHKS and CDR2 YYEKEE (reference sequence). The length of the CDR3 is 12 residues. The CDR3 loop is CASSQYRSTQYF. The CDR3 nucleotides read TGTGCCAGCAGCCAATACAGGAGTACGCAGTATTTT.

This CDR3 is CAKGGRKGELFF. The CDR3 DNA reads as TGTGCAAAGGGGGGGCGCAAGGGGGAGCTGTTTTTT. This sequence joins TRBV30 and TRBJ2-2; D perhaps matches TRBD2 (7 bases). Per the germline V gene, CDR1 is GTSNPN and CDR2 is SVGIG (reference sequence). The CDR3 runs to 12 residues.

The chain combines TRBV6-2 or TRBV6-3 with TRBJ2-5; 7 bases agree with TRBD1. Germline trimming cut 5 bases from V and 1 base from J; bases unmatched to any gene: 10. The CDR3 runs to 16 residues. Germline CDR1 MNHEY, CDR2 SVGEGT. The chain's CDR3 is CASSHGLRGTQETQYF. The DNA of the CDR3 is TGTGCCAGCAGTCACGGCCTCAGGGGGACCCAAGAGACCCAGTACTTC.

This sequence joins TRBV14 and TRBJ1-6; D may be TRBD1 (5 bases). CDR3 length equals 18 residues. Trimming took off 1 base at V and 4 bases at J, with 17 bases between the two ends. The germline CDR1 and CDR2 sequences are SGHDN and FVKESK. CDR3 in DNA: TGTGCCAGCAGCCAAGGAGCTAACCAGGGCGGATATAATTCACCCCTCCACTTT. Translating it yields CASSQGANQGGYNSPLHF.

The chain uses TRBV5-1 and TRBJ1-2; D is ambiguous. Deletions cut 2 bases from V and 0 bases from J, with 8 bases between. The CDR3 covers 14 residues. The germline V gene encodes CDR1 SGHRS and CDR2 YFSETQ. CDR3 DNA sequence: TGCGCCAGCAGCTTCCAGGATACTAACTATGGCTACACCTTC. Translation: CASSFQDTNYGYTF.

The chain carries TRBV9 and TRBJ2-2; 9 bases align to TRBD1. The CDR3 is made up of 18 amino acids. J gave up 5 bases and V 2 bases, and 13 bases lay outside the gene matches. Germline V gene data show CDR1 as SGDLS and CDR2 as YYNGEE. The CDR3 DNA sequence: TGTGCCAGCAGCGTTAAGGGACAGGGAAAGTGGAGAACCGGGGAGCTGTTTTTT. This codes for CASSVKGQGKWRTGELFF.

The rearrangement links TRBV25-1 to TRBJ2-5; a possible D gene is TRBD1 (6 bases). The CDR3 totals 13 residues. V shed 10 bases and J shed 1 base, with 13 bases lying between them. Germline V gene lookup returns CDR1 MGHDK and CDR2 SYGVNS. The CDR3 bases are TGTGCCACCGGACAGCGATTCCAAGAGACCCAGTACTTC. Protein: CATGQRFQETQYF. Using reference TRBV25-1 and TRBJ2-5 for the parts outside the CDR3, the full variable domain is EADIYQTPRYLVIGTGKKITLECSQTMGHDKMYWYQQDPGMELHLIHYSYGVNSTEKGDLSSESTVSRIRTEHFPLTLESARPSHTSQYLCATGQRFQETQYFGPGTRLLVL.

The rearrangement joins TRBV9 to TRBJ2-5; possibly TRBD1 for D (5 bases). CDR3 length: 15 residues. The V and J ends lost 0 bases and 3 bases respectively, with 12 bases between them. Germline values: CDR1 SGDLS, CDR2 YYNGEE. DNA for the CDR3: TGTGCCAGCAGCGTAGGGGATGGCAGGGAAGAGACCCAGTACTTC. Translated: CASSVGDGREETQYF.

V usage is TRBV29-1 and J usage is TRBJ2-7; a weak D match, TRBD2 (9 bases). The CDR3 is 13 residues long. V gave up 6 bases and J gave up 5 bases, with 17 bases separating them. CDR1 is SQVTM and CDR2 is ANQGSEA in the germline V gene. CDR3 in amino acids: CSVRTGTSHEQYF. The CDR3 region has the DNA TGCAGCGTCCGGACAGGGACTAGCCACGAGCAGTACTTC.

The rearrangement joins TRBV29-1 to TRBJ2-5, with 11 bases that match TRBD2. This CDR3 is 14 amino acids long. Germline lookup yields CDR1 SQVTM and CDR2 ANQGSEA. After removal of 6 bases from V and 1 base from J, the junction contained 4 bases not matched to a gene. CDR3 protein: CSVLTSGVQETQYF. CDR3 bases: TGCAGCGTATTGACTAGCGGGGTCCAAGAGACCCAGTACTTC.

The chain links TRBV28 to TRBJ1-2; D perhaps matches TRBD1 (5 bases). Germline V gene sequence: CDR1 MDHEN, CDR2 SYDVKM. The CDR3 runs 12 residues. The germline V and J ends were trimmed by 7 bases and 7 bases, with 13 bases remaining between them. As DNA, the CDR3 is TGTGCCAGCACAAGGTCCCAGGGTGGCTACACCTTC. Amino acids: CASTRSQGGYTF.

The genes are TRBV9 and TRBJ2-2, with 9 bases fitting TRBD1. CDR1 is SGDLS and CDR2 is YYNGEE in the germline V gene. CDR3 length: 17 amino acids. J gave up 1 base and V 0 bases, and 4 bases lay outside the gene matches. The CDR3: CASSVVGTGRNTGELFF. The CDR3 DNA is TGTGCCAGCAGCGTAGTGGGGACAGGGAGGAACACCGGGGAGCTGTTTTTT.

V usage is TRBV9 and J usage is TRBJ2-1; TRBD2 might be the D (5 bases). V was pared by 4 bases and J by 10 bases, with 15 bases between. This CDR3 has 13 amino acids. Germline CDR1 reads SGDLS; CDR2 reads YYNGEE. CDR3: CASSPSPSGEQFF. CDR3 DNA: TGTGCCAGCAGCCCCAGCCCCTCGGGAGAGCAGTTCTTC.

This clone was counted between two and nine times. The genes are TRBV28 and TRBJ1-2; tentative D call: TRBD1 (6 bases). CDR3 length equals 17 residues. Trimming pared 5 bases from V and 1 base from J, leaving 20 bases between. Germline V gene lookup returns CDR1 MDHEN and CDR2 SYDVKM. This CDR3 reads CASSPGTPELLNYGYTF. CDR3 nucleotide sequence: TGTGCCAGCAGTCCCGGGACACCCGAACTCCTTAACTATGGCTACACCTTC.

V gene TRBV7-2 combines with J gene TRBJ1-5; no clear D. Germline V gene lookup returns CDR1 SGHTA and CDR2 FQGNSA. V was clipped by 1 base and J by 2 bases, with 6 bases between them. The CDR3 totals 14 residues. The CDR3 protein is CASSLEHGNQPQHF. As DNA, the CDR3 is TGTGCCAGCAGCTTAGAGCATGGCAATCAGCCCCAGCATTTT.

The genes are TRBV4-1 and TRBJ2-5; 9 bases agree with TRBD1. Trimming at V came to 4 bases and at J to 4 bases, leaving 7 bases not matched to a gene. CDR3 length: 15 amino acids. Germline loops: CDR1 MGHRA, CDR2 YSYEKL. The CDR3 reads CASSLRQGDVETQYF. DNA for the CDR3: TGCGCCAGCAGCCTAAGACAGGGGGACGTAGAGACCCAGTACTTC.

The chain couples TRBV6-6 to TRBJ1-1; D is undetermined. The CDR3 sequence is 10 residues long. V shed 11 bases and J shed 2 bases, with 6 bases lying between them. Per the germline V gene, CDR1 is MNHNY and CDR2 is SVGAGI (reference sequence). In DNA form, the CDR3 reads TGTGCCGCGATCAACACTGAAGCTTTCTTT. It is translated as CAAINTEAFF.

The chain links TRBV7-2 to TRBJ2-3; 9 bases fit TRBD2. Germline lookup yields CDR1 SGHTA and CDR2 FQGNSA. This CDR3 has 15 amino acids. V was pared by 1 base and J by 1 base, with 0 bases of the junction left unmatched. The CDR3 here is CASSLGGGGTDTQYF. The CDR3 region has the DNA TGTGCCAGCAGCTTAGGCGGGGGGGGCACAGATACGCAGTATTTT.

The J gene is TRBJ2-2, the V gene TRBV7-9, with no clear D. Deletions cut 5 bases from V and 2 bases from J, with 9 bases between. The CDR3 totals 14 residues. CDR1 SEHNR and CDR2 FQNEAQ come from the germline V gene (reference sequence). CDR3 sequence: CASSIEHNTGELFF. CDR3 nucleotides: TGTGCCAGCAGCATCGAACACAACACCGGGGAGCTGTTTTTT.

The CDR3 here is CASGLVGGRNEQFF. The CDR3 DNA sequence: TGTGCTAGTGGTTTGGTTGGAGGGAGGAATGAGCAGTTCTTC. V is TRBV12-5 and J is TRBJ2-1; a weak D match, TRBD2 (6 bases). This CDR3 contains 14 residues. Trimming removed 0 bases from V and 7 bases from J, with 10 bases in between. Germline V gene data show CDR1 as LGHNT and CDR2 as FRNRAP.

J is TRBJ1-4 and V is TRBV28; maybe TRBD1 (6 bases). V lost 5 bases and J lost 5, with 12 bases in between. Looked up from germline, CDR1 is MDHEN and CDR2 is SYDVKM. CDR3 length equals 14 residues. The CDR3 protein is CASSASTGNEKLFF. CDR3 DNA sequence: TGTGCCAGCAGTGCCTCCACAGGGAATGAAAAACTGTTTTTT.

The gene calls are TRBV3-1 (or the pseudogene TRBV3-2) and TRBJ1-4; TRBD1 is a possible D gene (5 bases). With 3 bases removed from V and 0 bases from J, the gap between germline ends came to 11 bases. In germline, CDR1 is LGHDT, CDR2 YNNKEL (reference sequence). The CDR3 has 16 residues. CDR3 in DNA: TGTGCCAGCAGCCAGCAGGGATCCGCAACTAATGAAAAACTGTTTTTT. The encoded protein is CASSQQGSATNEKLFF.

The chain employs TRBV5-1 and TRBJ1-1; the match to TRBD1 covers 7 bases. Germline V gene lookup returns CDR1 SGHRS and CDR2 YFSETQ. V shed 4 bases and J 5 bases; nucleotides not matched to a gene: 11. The CDR3 is 15 residues long. The CDR3: CASSPLTTGDTEAFF. The CDR3 DNA follows: TGCGCCAGCAGCCCCCTTACCACAGGGGATACTGAAGCTTTCTTT.

The chain couples TRBV5-1 to TRBJ2-3; D possibly corresponds to TRBD2 (6 bases). Germline V gene lookup returns CDR1 SGHRS and CDR2 YFSETQ. The CDR3 runs to 15 residues. Trimming took off 5 bases at V and 6 bases at J, with 19 bases between the two ends. The CDR3 sequence is CASRFSGGAGDTQYF. The CDR3 DNA reads as TGCGCCAGCAGATTCTCAGGCGGGGCAGGGGATACGCAGTATTTT.